This T cell receptor beta chain was identified during a study of T cell responses to AZD1222 COVID-19 vaccine. Assay used: immunoSEQ multiplex PCR; TCRdb lists only in-frame clones, some missing. The table includes about 140,000 clones, more than 75% detected once. Germline V CDR1 and CDR2: SGHRS, YFSETQ. With 4 bases removed from V and 4 bases from J, the gap between germline ends came to 21 bases. The CDR3 has 17 amino acids. The receptor was derived from an adult who received the AZD1222 COVID-19 vaccine. The chain combines TRBV5-1 with TRBJ2-1, with D maybe TRBD1 (7 bases). The sample was peripheral blood, taken 28 days after the second AZD1222 dose. Here the CDR3 reads CASSRIQGRGSYNEQFF. As DNA, the CDR3 is TGCGCCAGCAGCCGAATACAGGGGCGGGGATCTTACAATGAGCAGTTCTTC.